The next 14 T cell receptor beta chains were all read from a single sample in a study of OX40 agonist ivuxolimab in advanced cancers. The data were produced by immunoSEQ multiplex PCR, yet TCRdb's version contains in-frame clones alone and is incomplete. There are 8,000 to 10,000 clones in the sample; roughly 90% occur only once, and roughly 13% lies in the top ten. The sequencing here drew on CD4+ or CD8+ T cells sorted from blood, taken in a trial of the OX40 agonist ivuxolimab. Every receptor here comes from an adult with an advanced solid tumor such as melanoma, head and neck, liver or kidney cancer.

CDR3 in amino acids: CASSLGTSGHTDTQYF. CDR3 coding DNA: TGTGCCAGCAGCTTAGGGACTAGCGGACACACAGATACGCAGTATTTT. The chain joins TRBV5-5 to TRBJ2-3; 11 bases agree with TRBD2. Losses at the gene ends were 2 bases for V and 2 bases for J; bases not matched to a gene: 4. Germline V lookup: CDR1 SGHKS, CDR2 YYEKEE (reference sequence). This CDR3 has 16 amino acids.

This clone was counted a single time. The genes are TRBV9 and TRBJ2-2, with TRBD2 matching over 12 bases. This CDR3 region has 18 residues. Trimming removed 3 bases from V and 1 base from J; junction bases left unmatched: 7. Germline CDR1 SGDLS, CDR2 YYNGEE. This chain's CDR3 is CASSALAGGPGNTGELFF. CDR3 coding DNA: TGTGCCAGCAGCGCCCTAGCGGGAGGGCCAGGGAACACCGGGGAGCTGTTTTTT.

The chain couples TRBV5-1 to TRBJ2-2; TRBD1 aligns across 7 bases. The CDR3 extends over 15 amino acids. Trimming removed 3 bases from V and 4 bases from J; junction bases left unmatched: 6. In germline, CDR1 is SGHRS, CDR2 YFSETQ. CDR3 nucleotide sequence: TGCGCCAGCAGCTCACAGGGGTCGGCCACCGGGGAGCTGTTTTTT. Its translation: CASSSQGSATGELFF. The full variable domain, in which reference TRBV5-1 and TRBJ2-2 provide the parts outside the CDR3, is KAGVTQTPRYLIKTRGQQVTLSCSPISGHRSVSWYQQTPGQGLQFLFEYFSETQRNKGNFPGRFSGRQFSNSRSEMNVSTLELGDSALYLCASSSQGSATGELFFGEGSRLTVL.

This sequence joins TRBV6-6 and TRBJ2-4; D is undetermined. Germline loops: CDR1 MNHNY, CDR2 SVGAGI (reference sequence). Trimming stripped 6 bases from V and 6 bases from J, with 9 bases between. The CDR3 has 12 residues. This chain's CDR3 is CASSREPNIQYF. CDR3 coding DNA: TGTGCCAGCAGCAGAGAGCCAAACATTCAGTACTTC.

Written as DNA, the CDR3 is TGTGCCACCTCGCTTGACGGTCAGCCCCAGCATTTT. It specifies CATSLDGQPQHF. This chain uses TRBV10-3 with TRBJ1-5; D uncertain. Germline loops: CDR1 ENHRY, CDR2 SYGVKD. With 10 bases removed from V and 6 bases from J, the gap between germline ends came to 13 bases. This CDR3 has 12 residues.

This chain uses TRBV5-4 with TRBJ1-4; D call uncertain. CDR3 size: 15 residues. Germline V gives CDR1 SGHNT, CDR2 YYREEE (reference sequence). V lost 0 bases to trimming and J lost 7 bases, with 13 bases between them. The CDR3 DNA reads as TGTGCCAGCAGCTTGGAATCAACAGACGGTGAAAAACTGTTTTTT. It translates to CASSLESTDGEKLFF.

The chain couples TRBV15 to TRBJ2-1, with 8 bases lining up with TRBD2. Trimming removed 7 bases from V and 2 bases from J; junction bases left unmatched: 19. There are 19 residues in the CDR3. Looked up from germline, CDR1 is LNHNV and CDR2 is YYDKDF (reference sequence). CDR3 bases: TGTGCCACCACCCAAAGGAGTGATGTAGCGGGACATACCTACAATGAGCAGTTCTTC. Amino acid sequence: CATTQRSDVAGHTYNEQFF.

The CDR3 DNA is TGCGCCAGCAGCCCACTGGCGGGATTCTCTGGAAACACCATATATTTT. Protein: CASSPLAGFSGNTIYF. The chain is built from TRBV5-1 and TRBJ1-3, with D uncertain. The ends were cut back, 4 bases at V and 0 bases at J, with 14 bases in the middle. The germline V gene has CDR1 SGHRS and CDR2 YFSETQ. This CDR3 region has 16 residues. The complete variable domain, with remaining parts taken from reference TRBV5-1 and TRBJ1-3, reads KAGVTQTPRYLIKTRGQQVTLSCSPISGHRSVSWYQQTPGQGLQFLFEYFSETQRNKGNFPGRFSGRQFSNSRSEMNVSTLELGDSALYLCASSPLAGFSGNTIYFGEGSWLTVV.

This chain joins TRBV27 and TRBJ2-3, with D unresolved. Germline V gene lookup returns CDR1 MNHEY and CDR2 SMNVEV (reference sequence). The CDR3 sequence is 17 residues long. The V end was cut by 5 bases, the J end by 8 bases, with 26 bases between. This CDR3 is CASSQLYTLVSGRTQYF. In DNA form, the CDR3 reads TGTGCCAGCAGTCAACTATATACCCTAGTATCTGGGCGTACGCAGTATTTT.

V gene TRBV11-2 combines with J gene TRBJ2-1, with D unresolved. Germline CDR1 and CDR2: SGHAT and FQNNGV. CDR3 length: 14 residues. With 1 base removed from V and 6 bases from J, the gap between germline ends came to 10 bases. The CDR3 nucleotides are TGTGCCAGCAGCTTAGTCCTAGTTTCCAATGAGCAGTTCTTC. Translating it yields CASSLVLVSNEQFF.

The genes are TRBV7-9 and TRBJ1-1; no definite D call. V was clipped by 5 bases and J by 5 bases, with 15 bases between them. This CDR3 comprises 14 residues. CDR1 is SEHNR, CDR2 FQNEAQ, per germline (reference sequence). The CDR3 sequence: CASSQGRVETEAFF. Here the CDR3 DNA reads TGTGCCAGCAGCCAAGGGAGGGTAGAAACTGAAGCTTTCTTT.

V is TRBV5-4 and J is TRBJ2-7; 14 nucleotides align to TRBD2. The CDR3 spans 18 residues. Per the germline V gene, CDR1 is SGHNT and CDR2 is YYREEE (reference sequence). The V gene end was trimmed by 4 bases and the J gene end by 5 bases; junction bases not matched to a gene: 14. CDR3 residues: CASSPQGGTSGSFHEQYF. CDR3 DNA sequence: TGTGCCAGCAGCCCCCAGGGGGGGACTAGCGGGAGTTTCCACGAGCAGTACTTC.

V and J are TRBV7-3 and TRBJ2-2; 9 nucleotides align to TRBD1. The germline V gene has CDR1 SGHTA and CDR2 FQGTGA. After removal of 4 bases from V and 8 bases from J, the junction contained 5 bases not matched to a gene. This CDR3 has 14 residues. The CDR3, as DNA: TGTGCCAGCAGCTCCCAACAGGGGGCGGGGGAGCTGTTTTTT. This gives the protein CASSSQQGAGELFF.

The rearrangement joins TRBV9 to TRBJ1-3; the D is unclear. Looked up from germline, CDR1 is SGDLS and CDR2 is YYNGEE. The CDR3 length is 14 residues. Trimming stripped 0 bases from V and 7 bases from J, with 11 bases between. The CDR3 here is CASSVEGRPNTIYF. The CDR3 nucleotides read TGTGCCAGCAGCGTAGAAGGACGCCCGAACACCATATATTTT.